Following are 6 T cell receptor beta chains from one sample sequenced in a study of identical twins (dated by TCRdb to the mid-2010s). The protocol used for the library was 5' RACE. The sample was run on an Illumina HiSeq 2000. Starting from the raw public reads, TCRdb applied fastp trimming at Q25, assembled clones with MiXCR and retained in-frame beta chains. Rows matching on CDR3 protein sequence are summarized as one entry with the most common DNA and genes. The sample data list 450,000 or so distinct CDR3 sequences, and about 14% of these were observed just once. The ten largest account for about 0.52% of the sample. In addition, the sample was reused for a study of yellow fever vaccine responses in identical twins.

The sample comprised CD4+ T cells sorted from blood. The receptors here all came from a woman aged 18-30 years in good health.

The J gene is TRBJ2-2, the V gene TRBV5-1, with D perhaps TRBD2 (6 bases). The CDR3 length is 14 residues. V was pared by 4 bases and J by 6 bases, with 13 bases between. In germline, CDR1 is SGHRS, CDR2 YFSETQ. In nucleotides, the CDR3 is TGCGCCAGCAGCGGGGGGAGTAGTTCCGGGGAGCTGTTTTTT. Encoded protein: CASSGGSSSGELFF.

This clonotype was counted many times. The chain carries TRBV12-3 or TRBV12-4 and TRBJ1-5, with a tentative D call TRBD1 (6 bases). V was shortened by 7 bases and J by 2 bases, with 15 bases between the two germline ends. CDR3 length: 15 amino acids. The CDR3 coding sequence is TGTGCCAGCACCCCTCGGGGGGGCGGCAATCAGCCCCAGCATTTT. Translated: CASTPRGGGNQPQHF.

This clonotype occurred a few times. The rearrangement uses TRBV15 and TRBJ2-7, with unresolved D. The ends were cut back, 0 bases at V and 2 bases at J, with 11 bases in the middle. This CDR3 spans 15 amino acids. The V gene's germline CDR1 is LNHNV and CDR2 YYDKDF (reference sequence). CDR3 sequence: CATSRDRAKAYEQYF. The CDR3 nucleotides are TGTGCCACCAGCAGAGATCGGGCCAAAGCCTACGAGCAGTACTTC.

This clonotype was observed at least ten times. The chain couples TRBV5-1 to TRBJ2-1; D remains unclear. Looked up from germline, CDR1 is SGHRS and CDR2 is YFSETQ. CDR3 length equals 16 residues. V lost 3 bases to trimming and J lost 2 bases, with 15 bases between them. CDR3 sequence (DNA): TGCGCCAGCAGCTCTTACTCCTTTTTTACCTACAATGAGCAGTTCTTC. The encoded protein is CASSSYSFFTYNEQFF.

DNA of the CDR3: TGTGCCAGCAGTTTTCCCCAAGTGGGGACTAGCGGAAGAAATTCCTACGAGCAGTACTTC. Translated: CASSFPQVGTSGRNSYEQYF. The chain employs TRBV12-3 or TRBV12-4 and TRBJ2-7; TRBD2 aligns across 11 bases. Germline trimming cut 3 bases from V and 1 base from J; bases unmatched to any gene: 17. The CDR3 sequence is 20 residues long.

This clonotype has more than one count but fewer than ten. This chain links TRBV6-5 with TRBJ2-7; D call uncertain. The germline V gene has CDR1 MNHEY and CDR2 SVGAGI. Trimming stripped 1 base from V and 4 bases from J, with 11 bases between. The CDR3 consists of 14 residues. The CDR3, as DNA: TGTGCCAGCAGTTACTTCCCTGAGGCATACGAGCAGTACTTC. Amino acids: CASSYFPEAYEQYF.